This T cell receptor beta chain was sequenced in a study of spatial heterogeneity in lung cancer. As for the study in general: The donor population consisted of about 75 patients with untreated, early-stage non-small cell lung cancer. Sequence detection consistently recorded a greater number of beta-chain than alpha-chain sequences.

Study-level findings and limits: Ubiquitous expanded tumor TCRs were observed in blood more at resection than follow-up.

One entry per CDR3 protein, called by TCRdb with MiXCR from the 5' RACE reads. The sample yields 100,000 to 120,000 distinct CDR3 sequences, roughly a tenth seen once. Time point specified: blood at routine non-recurrence follow-up after resection. Sequencing of whole RNA from tumor, nontumor lung or frozen PBMC involved no sorting. This clonotype was counted between two and nine times. The antigen remains unidentified. Germline CDR1 reads SQVTM; CDR2 reads ANQGSEA. V lost 8 bases to trimming and J lost 4 bases; unmatched junction nucleotides: 11. The CDR3 is 15 amino acids. Source: PBMCs, taken at follow-up. This TCR derives from a female donor with early-stage non-small cell lung cancer. The chain employs TRBV29-1 and TRBJ2-3; 11 nucleotides agree with TRBD2. CDR3 coding DNA: TGCAGCACATCCAGGCCTAGCGGGAGGCCAGATACGCAGTATTTT. Protein product: CSTSRPSGRPDTQYF.